The 21 T cell receptor beta chains given below trace back to one sample, sequenced in a study of cytomegalovirus exposure and HLA in healthy donors (TCRdb year 2017). Library preparation employed the immunoSEQ multiplex PCR assay. A mixture of 60 forward primers for TCR Vbeta segments and 13 reverse primers for TCR Jbeta segments was used in the multiplex PCR. TCRdb carries this immuneACCESS record with in-frame sequences only. Its versions omit some clonotypes, under half of them owing to an unresolved V gene in the studies checked, with the rest unexplained. The sample contains approximately 100,000 clones, approximately 80% of them found a single time. Approximately 4.2% of the sample lies in the top ten. Material for sequencing was PBMCs. The receptors stem from a female donor in good health and CMV-seropositive.

The chain carries TRBV4-2 and TRBJ2-3, with 10 nucleotides matching TRBD2. The CDR3 length is 16 residues. The trim removed 0 bases at V and 5 bases at J, leaving 5 bases unmatched. The germline CDR1 and CDR2 sequences are LGHNA and YNFKEQ. The CDR3 region has the DNA TGTGCCAGCAGCCAAGAGAGCGGGGGGGCTAAAGATACGCAGTATTTT. This codes for CASSQESGGAKDTQYF.

Only a few counts were recorded for this clone. The rearrangement joins TRBV19 to TRBJ2-7, with D unresolved. Deletions cut 0 bases from V and 6 bases from J, with 18 bases between. The germline V gene encodes CDR1 LNHDA and CDR2 SQIVND (reference sequence). The CDR3 consists of 16 residues. DNA of the CDR3: TGTGCCAGTAGTATAGAGAAACGACTTTCACCTCGCGAGCAGTACTTC. It codes for CASSIEKRLSPREQYF.

The sample holds a few counts of this clone. V usage is TRBV5-1 and J usage is TRBJ2-1; no reliable D call. The germline V gene encodes CDR1 SGHRS and CDR2 YFSETQ. This CDR3 region has 12 residues. V was cut by 4 bases and J by 4 bases, with 6 bases left in between. This chain's CDR3 is CASSTTYNEQFF. In DNA, the CDR3 is TGCGCCAGCAGCACGACATACAATGAGCAGTTCTTC.

The V gene is TRBV5-6, the J gene TRBJ1-1; 7 nucleotides align to TRBD1. Trimming cost V 3 bases and J 1 base; bases outside gene matches: 6. The CDR3 is made up of 15 amino acids. CDR1 is SGHDT, CDR2 YYEEEE, per germline. The DNA of the CDR3 is TGTGCCAGCAGCTGGGCCGGGACAGAGAACACTGAAGCTTTCTTT. As protein: CASSWAGTENTEAFF.

As regards this clone: At one end the junction does not follow the germline gene, possibly because of a read error. The V call is TRBV7-9, the J call TRBJ1-1; D is perhaps TRBD1 (6 bases). The CDR3 sequence is 14 residues long. CDR1 SEHNR and CDR2 FQNEAQ come from the germline V gene (reference sequence). The DNA of the CDR3 is TGTTCCAGCAACTCACAGGGTATTTTCACTGAAGCTTTCTTT. Amino acids: CSSNSQGIFTEAFF.

V and J are TRBV30 and TRBJ1-2; 7 bases fit TRBD1. With V trimmed by 4 bases and J by 4 bases, 15 bases remained unmatched. CDR1 is GTSNPN and CDR2 is SVGIG in the germline V gene (reference sequence). This CDR3 has 16 amino acids. This CDR3 reads CAWMQGTARTLYGYTF. The CDR3 bases are TGTGCCTGGATGCAGGGGACAGCACGAACGCTCTATGGCTACACCTTC.

Details on this clone: Sequence at one end of the junction differs from germline and may be a read error. V is TRBV5-6 and J is TRBJ2-6, with TRBD1 as a possible D gene (5 bases). This CDR3 spans 18 amino acids. Germline V CDR1 and CDR2: SGHDT, YYEEEE. CDR3 protein: CASSLLEVLSSGANGLTF. In DNA form, the CDR3 reads TGTGCCAGCAGCTTGTTAGAGGTCCTGAGCTCTGGGGCCAACGGCCTGACTTTC. Full variable domain (rest looked up from reference TRBV5-6 and TRBJ2-6): DAGVTQSPTHLIKTRGQQVTLRCSPKSGHDTVSWYQQALGQGPQFIFQYYEEEERQRGNFPDRFSGHQFPNYSSELNVNALLLGDSALYLCASSLLEVLSSGANGLTFGAGSRLTVL.

About this clone: An end of the junction does not agree with germline; a read error may underlie this. The J gene is TRBJ2-5, the V gene TRBV9; 10 bases map to TRBD1. Germline V gene data show CDR1 as SGDLS and CDR2 as YYNGEE. CDR3 length equals 15 residues. The CDR3 coding sequence is TGTGCCAGCAGTCCCCCGACAGGGGGCGGAGAGGCCCAGTACTTC. Amino acids: CASSPPTGGGEAQYF.

About this clone itself: An end of the junction does not agree with germline; a read error may underlie this. The chain is built from TRBV2 and TRBJ1-2; D is unclear. The CDR3 runs to 13 residues. Per the germline V gene, CDR1 is SNHLY and CDR2 is FYNNEI. This CDR3 reads CASIHGLELPYAF. The CDR3 nucleotides read TGTGCCAGCATTCACGGACTCGAGCTCCCTTACGCCTTC.

The genes are TRBV6-5 and TRBJ1-3, with D uncertain. There are 13 residues in the CDR3. Trimming stripped 2 bases from V and 4 bases from J, with 6 bases between. The germline V gene encodes CDR1 MNHEY and CDR2 SVGAGI. The CDR3 protein is CASSYVGGNTIYF. DNA of the CDR3: TGTGCCAGCAGTTACGTCGGGGGAAACACCATATATTTT.

The gene calls are TRBV7-6 and TRBJ1-3; 7 positions match TRBD1. J was trimmed by 0 bases and V by 0 bases; bases with no gene match: 2. Germline loops: CDR1 SGHVS, CDR2 FNYEAQ. This CDR3 contains 16 residues. CDR3 sequence (DNA): TGTGCCAGCAGCTTAGCGGGGACAGCCTCTGGAAACACCATATATTTT. This gives the protein CASSLAGTASGNTIYF.

V usage is TRBV6-1 and J usage is TRBJ1-3; D is uncertain. CDR1 and CDR2 from the germline V gene are MNHNS and SASEGT. The CDR3 length is 14 residues. With 7 bases removed from V and 0 bases from J, the gap between germline ends came to 10 bases. CDR3 sequence (DNA): TGTGCCAGCAACGACGGGGTCTCTGGAAACACCATATATTTT. Translating gives CASNDGVSGNTIYF.

The chain combines TRBV23-1 with TRBJ1-4; 8 bases agree with TRBD1. Being an ORF, TRBV23-1 has a function that is uncertain. V dropped 4 bases and J dropped 6; count of bases not matched to a gene: 7. This CDR3 has 15 residues. The CDR3 reads CASSLPDRVYEKLFF. In DNA, the CDR3 is TGCGCCAGCAGTCTTCCGGACAGGGTCTATGAAAAACTGTTTTTT.

This chain connects TRBV5-4 to TRBJ1-2, with D possibly TRBD1 on 6 matching bases. V shed 3 bases and J shed 8 bases, with 23 bases lying between them. The germline V gene encodes CDR1 SGHNT and CDR2 YYREEE (reference sequence). The CDR3 consists of 16 residues. The CDR3 reads CASSSASRTATIGYTF. For the CDR3, the DNA is TGTGCCAGCAGCTCGGCTTCCCGGACAGCTACTATAGGCTACACCTTC.

This chain uses TRBV5-1 with TRBJ2-5, with 8 bases identical to TRBD1. Germline V gene lookup returns CDR1 SGHRS and CDR2 YFSETQ. Trimming at V came to 4 bases and at J to 4 bases, leaving 9 bases not matched to a gene. The CDR3 spans 15 residues. CDR3 sequence (DNA): TGCGCCAGCAGCGGGTCGGACAGGGCTGGAGAGACCCAGTACTTC. Protein sequence: CASSGSDRAGETQYF.

The chain uses TRBV5-5 and TRBJ2-7; a possible D gene is TRBD2 (6 bases). CDR1 and CDR2 from the germline V gene are SGHKS and YYEKEE (reference sequence). This CDR3 has 17 residues. Trimming cost V 4 bases and J 4 bases, with 24 bases left between them. In nucleotides, the CDR3 is TGTGCCAGCAGCCGACGGGAGTTTGAGGTCATGAGGTACGAGCAGTACTTC. Protein product: CASSRREFEVMRYEQYF.

J is TRBJ1-4 and V is TRBV5-6; D is uncertain. This CDR3 region has 13 residues. V was shortened by 3 bases and J by 8 bases, with 11 bases between the two germline ends. Per the germline V gene, CDR1 is SGHDT and CDR2 is YYEEEE. The CDR3 protein is CASSSGVWEKLFF. CDR3 nucleotide sequence: TGTGCCAGCAGCTCCGGGGTTTGGGAAAAACTGTTTTTT.

This chain connects TRBV19 to TRBJ2-1, with no clear D. This CDR3 has 13 residues. From germline, CDR1 is LNHDA and CDR2 SQIVND (reference sequence). The V end lost 3 bases, the J end lost 9 bases, and 12 bases lay between the germline ends. The DNA of the CDR3 is TGTGCCAGTAGTATGAAGGATTGGAGTGAGCAGTTCTTC. This gives the protein CASSMKDWSEQFF. Complete variable domain (other parts from reference TRBV19 and TRBJ2-1): DGGITQSPKYLFRKEGQNVTLSCEQNLNHDAMYWYRQDPGQGLRLIYYSQIVNDFQKGDIAEGYSVSREKKESFPLTVTSAQKNPTAFYLCASSMKDWSEQFFGPGTRLTVL.

The chain carries TRBV9 and TRBJ2-5; 15 bases are a match to TRBD2. The germline V gene has CDR1 SGDLS and CDR2 YYNGEE. The trim removed 3 bases at V and 1 base at J, leaving 7 bases unmatched. CDR3 length equals 18 residues. CDR3 sequence: CASSARTSGGASQETQYF. CDR3 bases: TGTGCCAGCAGCGCCCGGACTAGCGGGGGGGCTTCCCAAGAGACCCAGTACTTC. Drawing the rest from reference TRBV9 and TRBJ2-5, the complete variable domain is DSGVTQTPKHLITATGQRVTLRCSPRSGDLSVYWYQQSLDQGLQFLIQYYNGEERAKGNILERFSAQQFPDLHSELNLSSLELGDSALYFCASSARTSGGASQETQYFGPGTRLLVL.

This clone has a single count. This rearrangement joins TRBV6-5 to TRBJ1-1, with D unresolved. Germline CDR1 and CDR2: MNHEY and SVGAGI. The CDR3 loop spans 15 amino acids. The V end lost 5 bases, the J end lost 0 bases, and 13 bases lay between the germline ends. The CDR3 DNA reads TGTGCCAGCAGTACCCCAGGCGCTCTGAACACTGAAGCTTTCTTT. This gives the protein CASSTPGALNTEAFF.

This chain connects TRBV6-5 to TRBJ1-1, with TRBD1 identical over 7 bases. The CDR3 contains 14 residues. The V segment lost 6 bases and the J segment 5 bases; nucleotides outside the gene matches: 9. Germline-derived CDR1 and CDR2 are MNHEY and SVGAGI. CDR3 amino acids: CASRRDRGRTEAFF. The CDR3 region has the DNA TGTGCCAGCAGACGGGACAGAGGGAGGACTGAAGCTTTCTTT.